Shown below are 19 T cell receptor beta chains from a single sample sequenced in a study of cytomegalovirus exposure and HLA in healthy donors. With 60 Vbeta and 13 Jbeta primers, the PCR was carried out. Libraries were prepared by immunoSEQ multiplex PCR; TCRdb keeps only in-frame clonotypes and omits some of them. The sample contains roughly 190,000 clones, roughly 77% of which appear only once. Sequenced material: PBMCs. The receptors originated from a woman in her twenties or thirties in good health and CMV-seropositive.

This chain connects TRBV12-5 to TRBJ2-7, with unresolved D. V lost 5 bases, J lost 0 bases, and 8 bases lay in between. Germline V gene data show CDR1 as LGHNT and CDR2 as FRNRAP. CDR3 length: 13 amino acids. CDR3 in amino acids: CASGLDGSYEQYF. CDR3 nucleotide sequence: TGTGCTAGTGGTCTGGACGGCTCCTACGAGCAGTACTTC.

This chain links TRBV6-6 with TRBJ2-7; 7 bases align to TRBD2. Trimming at V came to 6 bases and at J to 7 bases, leaving 12 bases not matched to a gene. The CDR3 spans 14 residues. Looked up from germline, CDR1 is MNHNY and CDR2 is SVGAGI (reference sequence). Here the CDR3 reads CASRGRDYLREQYF. The CDR3 DNA reads TGTGCCAGCAGGGGCCGGGACTACCTTCGAGAGCAGTACTTC.

About this clone: One end of the junction varies from germline; a read error may be responsible. This rearrangement joins TRBV7-9 to TRBJ1-1; possible D gene TRBD1, 6 bases. The CDR3 length is 12 residues. Germline V CDR1 and CDR2: SEHNR, FQNEAQ (reference sequence). DNA for the CDR3: TGTTCCAGCAGCTTTATTACAGGGGAAGCTTTCTTT. It encodes CSSSFITGEAFF.

The chain joins TRBV4-1 to TRBJ2-7; a weak D match, TRBD2 (6 bases). The germline gives CDR1 MGHRA, CDR2 YSYEKL. V was clipped by 1 base and J by 7 bases, with 20 bases between them. This CDR3 region has 16 residues. The DNA for the CDR3 is TGCGCCAGCAGCCAAGTCGACATGGGGGGATCGGGGGAGCAGTACTTC. Its translation is CASSQVDMGGSGEQYF.

The chain couples TRBV4-2 to TRBJ1-4, with D perhaps matching TRBD1 (5 bases). Trimming removed 0 bases from V and 8 bases from J, with 16 bases in between. Germline V CDR1 and CDR2: LGHNA, YNFKEQ. There are 16 residues in the CDR3. In DNA, the CDR3 is TGTGCCAGCAGCCAAGAAGGGCGAGACAGAATCGAAAAACTGTTTTTT. Translation gives CASSQEGRDRIEKLFF.

In its sample, this clone was seen a few times. The chain uses TRBV28 and TRBJ2-5, with D unresolved. The germline gives CDR1 MDHEN, CDR2 SYDVKM. The V gene lost 3 bases and the J gene lost 3 bases, with 5 bases spanning the gap. The CDR3 runs to 12 residues. The CDR3 spells CASSFFKETQYF. For the CDR3, the DNA is TGTGCCAGCAGTTTTTTTAAAGAGACCCAGTACTTC.

The chain couples TRBV2 to TRBJ2-2, with TRBD2 matching over 10 bases. This CDR3 spans 15 amino acids. V shed 11 bases, J shed 6 bases, and the junction held 12 bases outside the gene matches. The germline gives CDR1 SNHLY, CDR2 FYNNEI. The CDR3 spells CAAKEGLAGAGELFF. The CDR3, as DNA: TGTGCCGCGAAAGAAGGGCTAGCGGGAGCCGGGGAGCTGTTTTTT.

The chain combines TRBV28 with TRBJ2-5; 7 bases are a match to TRBD1. Gene TRBJ2-7 matches the end of the DNA better, so the J call may be wrong. CDR1 is MDHEN and CDR2 is SYDVKM in the germline V gene. The CDR3 loop spans 15 amino acids. CDR3 nucleotides: TGTGCCAGCAGTTTAGCGGCAGGGGGCTCCTACGAGCAGTACTTC. This gives the protein CASSLAAGGSYEQYF.

V and J are TRBV28 and TRBJ2-1, with 10 bases aligning to TRBD2. The J segment lost 8 bases and the V segment lost 4 bases, leaving 20 bases of the junction unmatched. The CDR3 has 19 residues. Germline V gene data show CDR1 as MDHEN and CDR2 as SYDVKM. The CDR3 region is CASSSSLSGRLTSLDEQFF. The CDR3 bases are TGTGCCAGCAGTTCCAGCCTTAGCGGGAGGCTTACGAGCCTGGATGAGCAGTTCTTC. Variable domain in full (rest from reference TRBV28 and TRBJ2-1): DVKVTQSSRYLVKRTGEKVFLECVQDMDHENMFWYRQDPGLGLRLIYFSYDVKMKEKGDIPEGYSVSREKKERFSLILESASTNQTSMYLCASSSSLSGRLTSLDEQFFGPGTRLTVL.

The gene calls are TRBV15 and TRBJ1-2, with 12 bases identical to TRBD1. The CDR3 covers 16 residues. J gave up 10 bases and V 2 bases, and 11 bases lay outside the gene matches. The V gene's germline CDR1 is LNHNV and CDR2 YYDKDF (reference sequence). The DNA for the CDR3 is TGTGCCACCAGCAGACCCGGGACAGGGGGCGCTTTGGACTACACCTTC. Encoded protein: CATSRPGTGGALDYTF.

This chain links TRBV4-2 with TRBJ2-5, with D possibly matching TRBD2 (5 bases). This CDR3 spans 15 amino acids. V lost 0 bases and J 3 bases, leaving 11 bases between the germline ends. The V gene's germline CDR1 is LGHNA and CDR2 YNFKEQ. In DNA form, the CDR3 reads TGTGCCAGCAGCCAAGAGGGAGCGATAAAAGAGACCCAGTACTTC. Encoded protein: CASSQEGAIKETQYF.

The V gene is TRBV15, the J gene TRBJ2-1; 7 bases align to TRBD2. Germline values: CDR1 LNHNV, CDR2 YYDKDF (reference sequence). The ends lost 8 bases at V and 1 base at J; junction bases unmatched: 5. The CDR3 sequence is 14 residues long. CDR3 sequence reads: CATGGVGSYNEQFF. The CDR3 DNA is TGTGCCACCGGGGGGGTAGGGTCCTACAATGAGCAGTTCTTC.

The chain recombines TRBV7-9 with TRBJ2-1, with 12 bases fitting TRBD2. The V segment lost 4 bases and the J segment 6 bases; nucleotides outside the gene matches: 16. The germline gives CDR1 SEHNR, CDR2 FQNEAQ (reference sequence). The CDR3 sequence is 19 residues long. The CDR3 here is CASSSPPLAGGGLGNEQFF. The DNA of the CDR3 is TGTGCCAGCAGCTCCCCCCCCCTAGCGGGAGGGGGTCTGGGCAATGAGCAGTTCTTC. The full variable domain, its missing parts supplied by reference TRBV7-9 and TRBJ2-1, is DTGVSQNPRHKITKRGQNVTFRCDPISEHNRLYWYRQTLGQGPEFLTYFQNEAQLEKSRLLSDRFSAERPKGSFSTLEIQRTEQGDSAMYLCASSSPPLAGGGLGNEQFFGPGTRLTVL.

This clone showed up just once. DNA for the CDR3: TGTGCCGCTGGCGGGGACACTGAAGCTTTCTTT. Translating gives CAAGGDTEAFF. The gene calls are TRBV10-3 and TRBJ1-1; D gene unclear. V shed 11 bases and J shed 3 bases, with 10 bases lying between them. The CDR3 runs 11 residues. CDR1 is ENHRY, CDR2 SYGVKD, per germline.

As for this clone: A junction end diverges from the germline sequence, so it may reflect a read error. The chain recombines TRBV7-9 with TRBJ1-1; 10 nucleotides agree with TRBD1. Germline CDR1 is SEHNR and CDR2 is FQNEAQ (reference sequence). The CDR3 sequence is 15 residues long. This CDR3 reads CSSSLIGTGDTEAFF. DNA of the CDR3: TGTTCCAGCAGCCTGATAGGGACAGGGGACACTGAAGCTTTCTTT.

The chain couples TRBV9 to TRBJ2-3, with TRBD2 as a possible D gene (6 bases). Trimming stripped 4 bases from V and 3 bases from J, with 21 bases between. CDR3 size: 17 residues. Looked up from germline, CDR1 is SGDLS and CDR2 is YYNGEE. The chain's CDR3 is CASSLRGTGVGTDTQYF. The CDR3 coding sequence is TGTGCCAGCAGCCTCAGAGGTACGGGAGTTGGAACAGATACGCAGTATTTT.

The rearrangement uses TRBV13 and TRBJ2-7, with 10 nucleotides matching TRBD1. Germline loops: CDR1 PRHDT, CDR2 FYEKMQ (reference sequence). The CDR3 consists of 15 residues. J was trimmed by 5 bases and V by 5 bases; bases with no gene match: 9. CDR3 sequence: CASSMMTGGRNEQYF. CDR3 DNA: TGTGCCAGCAGCATGATGACAGGGGGCCGGAACGAGCAGTACTTC.

The sample holds a few counts of this clone. The chain joins TRBV19 to TRBJ1-2; D unresolved. The CDR3 runs 14 residues. Trimming removed 4 bases from V and 4 bases from J, with 13 bases in between. Germline CDR1 LNHDA, CDR2 SQIVND (reference sequence). CDR3 nucleotide sequence: TGTGCCAGTAGTAGCAGAGGGCCGCCCTATGGCTACACCTTC. This codes for CASSSRGPPYGYTF.

The rearrangement uses TRBV2 and TRBJ1-1; unclear D gene. Germline V gene sequence: CDR1 SNHLY, CDR2 FYNNEI. The CDR3 has 15 residues. Between the trimmed V and J ends, which lost 6 bases and 2 bases, there was a span of 16 bases. This chain's CDR3 is CASRDVGWKNTEAFF. The CDR3 DNA is TGTGCCAGCAGAGACGTGGGCTGGAAAAACACTGAAGCTTTCTTT.